The present T cell receptor (beta chain) was sequenced within a study of post-analysis software for immune sequencing data. Study results and limitations: Relative to controls, patients had a handful of TRBV segments at higher frequency, with TRBV5-6, TRBV5-1 and TRBV20-1 among these. A significant reduction in normalized Chao1 diversity was observed in multiple sclerosis patients versus controls.

With regard to this clonotype: Its antigen is not identified.

V was pared by 5 bases and J by 4 bases, with 16 bases between. CDR1 MNHEY and CDR2 SVGEGT come from the germline V gene. The CDR3 is 15 amino acids. Incorporated into the TCR beta cDNA libraries were unique molecular identifiers, which served to reduce PCR and sequencing biases. One entry per CDR3 protein results from TCRdb running MiXCR on the PCR reads. The sample has about 430,000 distinct CDR3 sequences; less than 40% are singletons. Source material: blood. The sequence derives from a girl aged 2 to 9 with multiple sclerosis. V is TRBV6-2 or TRBV6-3 and J is TRBJ2-3; D is perhaps TRBD1 or TRBD2 (5 bases each). CDR3 residues: CASSLTGTPPDTQYF. CDR3 nucleotides: TGTGCCAGCAGTCTTACCGGGACCCCACCAGATACGCAGTATTTT.